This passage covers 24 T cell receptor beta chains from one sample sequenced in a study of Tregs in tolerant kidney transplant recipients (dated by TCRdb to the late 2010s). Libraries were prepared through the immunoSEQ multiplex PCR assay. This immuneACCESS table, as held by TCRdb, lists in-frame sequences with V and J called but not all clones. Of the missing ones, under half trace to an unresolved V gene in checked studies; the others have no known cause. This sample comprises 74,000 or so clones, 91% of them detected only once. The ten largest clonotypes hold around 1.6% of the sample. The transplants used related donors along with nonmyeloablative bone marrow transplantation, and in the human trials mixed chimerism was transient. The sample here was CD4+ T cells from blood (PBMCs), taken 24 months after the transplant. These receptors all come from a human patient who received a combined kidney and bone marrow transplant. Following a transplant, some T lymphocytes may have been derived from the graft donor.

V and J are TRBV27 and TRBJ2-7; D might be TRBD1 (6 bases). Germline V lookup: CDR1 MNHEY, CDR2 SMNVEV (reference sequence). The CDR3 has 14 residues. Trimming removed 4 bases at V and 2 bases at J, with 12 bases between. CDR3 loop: CASSSGDPPYEQYF. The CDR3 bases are TGTGCCAGCAGTTCAGGGGACCCCCCCTACGAGCAGTACTTC.

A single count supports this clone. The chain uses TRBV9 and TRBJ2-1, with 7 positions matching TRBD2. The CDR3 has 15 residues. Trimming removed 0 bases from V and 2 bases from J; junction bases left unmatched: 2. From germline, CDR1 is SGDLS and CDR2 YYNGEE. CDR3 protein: CASSVASGTYNEQFF. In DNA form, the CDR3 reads TGTGCCAGCAGCGTAGCAAGCGGGACCTACAATGAGCAGTTCTTC.

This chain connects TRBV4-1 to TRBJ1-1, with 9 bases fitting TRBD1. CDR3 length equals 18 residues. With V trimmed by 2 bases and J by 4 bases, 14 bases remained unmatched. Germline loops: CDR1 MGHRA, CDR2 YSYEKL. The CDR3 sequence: CASSQPRDRDRLGTEAFF. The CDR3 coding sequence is TGCGCCAGCAGCCAACCCCGGGACAGGGACCGTCTGGGCACTGAAGCTTTCTTT.

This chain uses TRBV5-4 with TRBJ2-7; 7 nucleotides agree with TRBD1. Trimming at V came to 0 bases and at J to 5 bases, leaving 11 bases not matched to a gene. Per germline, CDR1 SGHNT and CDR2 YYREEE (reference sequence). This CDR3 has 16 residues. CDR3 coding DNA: TGTGCCAGCAGCTTGGCCCCTGCCGGGACAGCTAACGAGCAGTACTTC. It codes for CASSLAPAGTANEQYF.

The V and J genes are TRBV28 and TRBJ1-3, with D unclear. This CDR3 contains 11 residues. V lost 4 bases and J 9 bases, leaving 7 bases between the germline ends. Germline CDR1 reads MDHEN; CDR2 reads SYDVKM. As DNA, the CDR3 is TGTGCCAGCAGTTCCCCCTCCACCATATATTTT. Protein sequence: CASSSPSTIYF.

The CDR3 reads CASSQDRTTNTGELFF. In DNA form, the CDR3 reads TGCGCCAGCAGCCAAGATAGGACTACGAACACCGGGGAGCTGTTTTTT. The chain carries TRBV4-1 and TRBJ2-2; D possibly corresponds to TRBD2 (6 bases). V was clipped by 0 bases and J by 0 bases, with 8 bases between them. The germline gives CDR1 MGHRA, CDR2 YSYEKL. The CDR3 loop spans 16 amino acids.

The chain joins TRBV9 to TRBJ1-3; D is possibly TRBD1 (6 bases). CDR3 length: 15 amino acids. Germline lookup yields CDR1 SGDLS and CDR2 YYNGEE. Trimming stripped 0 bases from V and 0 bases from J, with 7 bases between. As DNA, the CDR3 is TGTGCCAGCAGCGTAGGACAGGTCTCTGGAAACACCATATATTTT. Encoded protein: CASSVGQVSGNTIYF.

The CDR3 protein is CASSIEANRETQYF. The DNA for the CDR3 is TGTGCCAGTAGTATAGAAGCAAATCGGGAGACCCAGTACTTC. The chain has TRBV19 and TRBJ2-5; D unresolved. Germline V gene data show CDR1 as LNHDA and CDR2 as SQIVND (reference sequence). The CDR3 is 14 residues long. The germline V and J ends were trimmed by 0 bases and 5 bases, with 10 bases remaining between them.

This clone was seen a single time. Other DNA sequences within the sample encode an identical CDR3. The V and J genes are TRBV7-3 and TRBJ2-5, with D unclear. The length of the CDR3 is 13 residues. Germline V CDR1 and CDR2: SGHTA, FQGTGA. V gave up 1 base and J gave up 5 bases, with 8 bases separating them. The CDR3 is CASSLSGVETQYF. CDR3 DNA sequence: TGTGCCAGCAGCTTAAGCGGTGTGGAGACCCAGTACTTC.

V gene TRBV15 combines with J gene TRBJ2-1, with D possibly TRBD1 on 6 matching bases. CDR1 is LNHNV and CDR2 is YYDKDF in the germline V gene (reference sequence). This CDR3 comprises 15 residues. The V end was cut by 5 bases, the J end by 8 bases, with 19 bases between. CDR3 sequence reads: CATSPEVRGFDEQFF. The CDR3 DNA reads TGTGCCACCAGCCCGGAGGTCAGGGGTTTTGATGAGCAGTTCTTC.

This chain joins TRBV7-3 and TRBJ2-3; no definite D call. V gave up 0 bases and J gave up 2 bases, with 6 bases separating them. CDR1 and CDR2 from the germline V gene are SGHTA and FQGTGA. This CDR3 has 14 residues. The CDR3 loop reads CASSLTATTDTQYF. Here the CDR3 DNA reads TGTGCCAGCAGCTTAACTGCTACCACAGATACGCAGTATTTT.

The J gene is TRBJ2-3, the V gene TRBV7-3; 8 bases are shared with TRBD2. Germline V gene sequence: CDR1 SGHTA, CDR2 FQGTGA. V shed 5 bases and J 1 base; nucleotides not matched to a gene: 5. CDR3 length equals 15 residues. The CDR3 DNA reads TGTGCCAGCAGCCCCCGAGCGGGGGGCACAGATACGCAGTATTTT. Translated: CASSPRAGGTDTQYF.

This chain's CDR3 is CASSVGTGAHEQYF. The CDR3 DNA reads as TGTGCCAGCAGCGTTGGGACAGGGGCACACGAGCAGTACTTC. The rearrangement links TRBV9 to TRBJ2-7; 10 nucleotides align to TRBD1. The germline CDR1 and CDR2 sequences are SGDLS and YYNGEE. V gave up 2 bases and J gave up 5 bases; unmatched junction bases: 4. CDR3 length equals 14 residues.

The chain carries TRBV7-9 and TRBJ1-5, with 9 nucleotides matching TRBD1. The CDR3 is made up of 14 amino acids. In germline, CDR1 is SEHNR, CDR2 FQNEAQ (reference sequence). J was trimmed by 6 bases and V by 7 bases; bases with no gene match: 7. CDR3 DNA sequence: TGTGCCAGCACATCTACAGGGGGCGGTCAGCCCCAGCATTTT. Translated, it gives CASTSTGGGQPQHF.

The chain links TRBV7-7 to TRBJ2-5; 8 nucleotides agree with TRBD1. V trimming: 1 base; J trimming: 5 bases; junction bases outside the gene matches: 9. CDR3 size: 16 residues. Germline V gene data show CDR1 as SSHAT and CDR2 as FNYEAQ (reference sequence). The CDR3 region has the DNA TGTGCCAGCAGCTTAGTGTATCAGGGGGCTACGGAGACCCAGTACTTC. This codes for CASSLVYQGATETQYF.

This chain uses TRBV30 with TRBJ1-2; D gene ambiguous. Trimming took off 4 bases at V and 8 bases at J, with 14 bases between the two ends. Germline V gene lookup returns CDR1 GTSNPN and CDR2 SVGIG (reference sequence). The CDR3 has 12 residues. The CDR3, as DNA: TGTGCCTGGACCCAGGCTGGGCGAGGCTACACCTTC. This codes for CAWTQAGRGYTF. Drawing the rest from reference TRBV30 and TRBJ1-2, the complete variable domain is SQTIHQWPATLVQPVGSPLSLECTVEGTSNPNLYWYRQAAGRGLQLLFYSVGIGQISSEVPQNLSASRPQDRQFILSSKKLLLSDSGFYLCAWTQAGRGYTFGSGTRLTVV.

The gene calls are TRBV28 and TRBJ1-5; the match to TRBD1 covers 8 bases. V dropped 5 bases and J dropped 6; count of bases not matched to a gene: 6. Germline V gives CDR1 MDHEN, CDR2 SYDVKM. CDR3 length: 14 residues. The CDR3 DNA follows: TGTGCCAGCAGTCTAGGGACAGGCGGTCAGCCCCAGCATTTT. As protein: CASSLGTGGQPQHF.

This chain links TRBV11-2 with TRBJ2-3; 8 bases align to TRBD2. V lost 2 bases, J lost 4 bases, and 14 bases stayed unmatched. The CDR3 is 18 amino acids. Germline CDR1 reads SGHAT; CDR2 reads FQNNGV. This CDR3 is CASSLRWGVSGSPDTQYF. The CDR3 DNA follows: TGTGCCAGCAGCTTAAGGTGGGGGGTGAGCGGGAGCCCAGATACGCAGTATTTT.

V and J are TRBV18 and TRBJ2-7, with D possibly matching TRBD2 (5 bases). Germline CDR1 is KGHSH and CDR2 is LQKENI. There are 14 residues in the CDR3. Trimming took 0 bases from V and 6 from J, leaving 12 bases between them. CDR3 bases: TGTGCCAGCTCACCACCGAGAGGGATCGGCGAGCAGTACTTC. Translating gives CASSPPRGIGEQYF.

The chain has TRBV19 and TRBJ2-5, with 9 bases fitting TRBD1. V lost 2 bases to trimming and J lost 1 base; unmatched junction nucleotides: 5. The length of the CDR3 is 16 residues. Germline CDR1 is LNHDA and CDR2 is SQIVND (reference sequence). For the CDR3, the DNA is TGTGCCAGTAGTATATCTGGGACAGGGATCCAAGAGACCCAGTACTTC. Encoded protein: CASSISGTGIQETQYF.

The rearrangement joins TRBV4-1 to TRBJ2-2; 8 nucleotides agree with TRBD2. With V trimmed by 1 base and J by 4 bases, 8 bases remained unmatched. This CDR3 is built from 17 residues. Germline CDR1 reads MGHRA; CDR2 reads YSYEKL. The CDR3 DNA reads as TGCGCCAGCAGCCAAGGATTGCGGGGGGCTGGCACCGGGGAGCTGTTTTTT. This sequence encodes CASSQGLRGAGTGELFF.

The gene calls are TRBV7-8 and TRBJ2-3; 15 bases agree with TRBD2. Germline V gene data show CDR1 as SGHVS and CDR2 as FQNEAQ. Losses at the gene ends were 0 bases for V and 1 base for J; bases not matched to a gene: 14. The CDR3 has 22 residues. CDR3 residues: CASSLAYLAPGLAGGGTDTQYF. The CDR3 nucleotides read TGTGCCAGCAGCTTAGCCTACCTCGCTCCGGGACTAGCGGGAGGAGGCACAGATACGCAGTATTTT.

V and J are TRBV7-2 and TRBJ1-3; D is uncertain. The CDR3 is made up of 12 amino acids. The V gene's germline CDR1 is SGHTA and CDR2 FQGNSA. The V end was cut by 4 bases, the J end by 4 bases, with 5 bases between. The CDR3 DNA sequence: TGTGCCAGCAGCTCAATCGGAAACACCATATATTTT. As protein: CASSSIGNTIYF.

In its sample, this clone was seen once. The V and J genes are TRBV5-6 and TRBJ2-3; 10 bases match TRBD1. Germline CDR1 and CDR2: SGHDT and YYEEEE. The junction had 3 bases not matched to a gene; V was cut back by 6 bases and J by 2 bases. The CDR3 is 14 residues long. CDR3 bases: TGTGCCAGCAAAGGGACAGGGGTCACAGATACGCAGTATTTT. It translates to CASKGTGVTDTQYF.